This T cell receptor (beta chain) emerged from a study of cytomegalovirus exposure and HLA in healthy donors. Notes on this clone: Its matching antigen is unknown.

Assay used: immunoSEQ multiplex PCR; TCRdb lists only in-frame clones, some missing. Of 150,000 to 250,000 clones in the sample, roughly 88% are singletons; the top ten hold about an eighth. Study results and caveats: Altogether, around 160 TCR beta chains were recorded as cytomegalovirus-associated. Reportedly, cytomegalovirus status was diagnosed with high sensitivity and specificity.

Among the approximately 110 subjects of the validation cohort, separate from the roughly 700-subject first cohort, were the donors. The source material was PBMCs. The TCR originated in a young woman in good health and CMV-seropositive.

The CDR3 DNA reads TGCAGCGCACTAACAGGAGCTCGTAACTATGGCTACACCTTC. Its protein product is CSALTGARNYGYTF. This rearrangement joins TRBV29-1 to TRBJ1-2; the D gene is possibly TRBD1 (5 bases). Per germline, CDR1 SQVTM and CDR2 ANQGSEA. The CDR3 runs to 14 residues. Trimming took off 7 bases at V and 1 base at J, with 16 bases between the two ends.